The subject of this entry is one T cell receptor (beta chain). Its specificity is not known. Sequenced by immunoSEQ multiplex PCR; TCRdb stores in-frame clones only, minus some. The table includes around 81,000 clones, roughly 80% detected once. The data belong to a study of vaccination effects on CD4 cells after COVID-19. Regarding the study as a whole: Relatively few convalescent patients took part in the study, which had no early post-infection timepoints.

Before sequencing took place, the ViraFEST assay used viral peptide pools to expand antigen-specific CD4+ T cells. Isolation of CD4+ T cells took place after about nine days of culture. Each person got two doses of an mRNA SARS-CoV-2 vaccine, BNT162b2 or mRNA-1273. Wells containing approximately 2 million PBMC each were cultured with 10 IU/ml IL-2 and about 9.7 ug/ml peptides. Half-medium changes using IL-2 medium occurred on days 3 and 7. Sequencing was performed on CD4+ T cells from PBMCs cultured with HCoV-OC43 spike peptides, taken after COVID-19 vaccination. Subset given: HCoV-OC43 spike overlapping peptide pool stimulation. The receptor was isolated from a human donor who received a COVID-19 vaccine.

The DNA for the CDR3 is TGTGCCAGCAGTTCAGACAGGGGGCGCGGAGCAGATACGCAGTATTTT. This translates into CASSSDRGRGADTQYF. The J gene is TRBJ2-3, the V gene TRBV6-5; 10 bases line up with TRBD1. V lost 4 bases and J lost 4; bases outside the gene matches: 8. Germline CDR1 reads MNHEY; CDR2 reads SVGAGI. The CDR3 runs 16 residues.